This T cell receptor beta chain was recorded in a study of cytomegalovirus exposure and HLA in healthy donors. About the study: Researchers previously reported finding 100 million or so unique TCR beta sequences from about 170 million T cells. Study outcomes and limitations: Donors belonging to an Asian-associated ancestry cluster reportedly showed fewer N-insertions in productive TCRs than the 666-donor mean, according to what a later analysis found. A later analysis showed HLA-associated TCR beta chains outstripping equally common others in clonal expansion. Reports state that TCR beta sequences accurately predicted most subjects' HLA-A and HLA-B alleles.

Trimming at V came to 1 base and at J to 4 bases, leaving 3 bases not matched to a gene. Germline CDR1 and CDR2: SEHNR and FQNEAQ (reference sequence). The CDR3 totals 15 residues. Amplification used 60 Vbeta primers and 13 Jbeta primers. Using immunoSEQ multiplex PCR, the repertoire was profiled, and TCRdb retains in-frame clones only, with some absent. The sample lists hundreds of thousands of clones, just over 70% occurring once. This clone was found a few times. The target antigen is unknown. Sequenced: PBMCs. The J gene is TRBJ2-1, the V gene TRBV7-9, with TRBD2 matching 8 bases. The receptor's source is a female donor in good health and CMV-seronegative. The CDR3 protein is CASSLVAGGYNEQFF. CDR3 nucleotide sequence: TGTGCCAGCAGCTTAGTTGCGGGGGGATACAATGAGCAGTTCTTC. Together with reference TRBV7-9 and TRBJ2-1, the CDR3 gives the full variable domain: DTGVSQNPRHKITKRGQNVTFRCDPISEHNRLYWYRQTLGQGPEFLTYFQNEAQLEKSRLLSDRFSAERPKGSFSTLEIQRTEQGDSAMYLCASSLVAGGYNEQFFGPGTRLTVL.